This TCR beta chain was sequenced in a study of CDR3 diversity in severe acne. CDR3 size: 19 residues. CDR1 MNHNY and CDR2 SVGAGI come from the germline V gene (reference sequence). V trimming: 3 bases; J trimming: 8 bases; junction bases outside the gene matches: 15. TCRdb recomputed calls from the PCR reads with MiXCR, one row per CDR3 protein. The sample has approximately 84,000 distinct CDR3 sequences, about 54% seen once. This chain links TRBV6-6 with TRBJ2-1, with TRBD2 identical over 14 bases. Sample: blood. The receptor was isolated from a male donor in good health, without acne. CDR3 protein: CASSYTGGDTGLAGDEQFF. DNA of the CDR3: TGTGCCAGCAGTTATACCGGGGGAGACACGGGACTAGCGGGAGATGAGCAGTTCTTC.